This is a list of T cell receptor beta chains from one sample in a study of cytomegalovirus exposure and HLA in healthy donors. This table comes from immunoSEQ multiplex PCR, and its TCRdb copy is limited to in-frame clones, with some not included. The sample lists about 56,000 clones, 90% to 96% occurring once. The specimen sequenced was PBMCs. The receptors shown here come from a woman between 18 and 29 years old in good health and CMV-seronegative. Both conserved end residues are part of each CDR3. Each record gives: V gene, CDR3 protein.

>TRBV30
CAWSGRQGAGDEQYF
>TRBV23-1
CASSQSGGTGHYNEQFF
>TRBV7-2
CASSLGTGPSSGNTIYF
>TRBV6-5
CASSSRGGISYEQYF
>TRBV14
CASSQDWQGGEQYF
>TRBV6-1
CASSDLRGGGEKLFF
>TRBV4-1
CASSPEDPGGGANYGYTF
>TRBV27
CASSPSPRRDTQYF
>TRBV11-2
CASSLLPRLAGGTGELFF
>TRBV25-1
CASSGVVGGQYF
>TRBV2
CASSADRVSYGYTF
>TRBV4-3
CASSQDLERELGETQYF
>TRBV9
CASSVGTGGLDTQYF
>TRBV7-6
CASSPPVTGTGTPTLYTGELFF
>TRBV11-2
CASSPRTGWATEAFF
>TRBV4-3
CASSQYGGALFF
>TRBV28
CASHWLAGGTDTQYF
>TRBV5-6
CASIRLAGKTGELFF
>TRBV9
CASSVDSPSSGNTIYF
>TRBV7-8
CASSPPPGQGKDNEKLFF
>TRBV7-2
CASSLGGQGRETQYF
>TRBV6-1
CASRAEQYF
>TRBV30
CAWSAWRGPAETQYF
>TRBV19
CASSISRGPVQPQHF
>TRBV19
CASSGTPIYGYTF
>TRBV7-6
CGSSAGHLGGYEQYF
>TRBV5-8
CASSLAGTGGEKLFF
>TRBV25-1
CASTGGDSSYEQYF
>TRBV2
CASWGQITDTQYF
>TRBV28
CASSFPTSGSSYEQYF
>TRBV6-1
CASNPDRGNYGYTF
>TRBV5-5
CASSKGRDRGFADTQYF
>TRBV7-2
CASSKDGGTGELFF
>TRBV16
CASSQSRDYGYTF
>TRBV19
CASSLRASTDTQYF
>TRBV2
CASSEEEGKNIQYF
>TRBV30
CAWSVGLAGLFISSYNEQFF
>TRBV5-6
CASSLAPTGGDEQYF
>TRBV7-8
CASSLPANTGELFF
>TRBV18
CASSPGQGYGTQYF
>TRBV9
CASSVGQGLYNEQFF
>TRBV6-1
CASSAGGQGEPRDTQYF